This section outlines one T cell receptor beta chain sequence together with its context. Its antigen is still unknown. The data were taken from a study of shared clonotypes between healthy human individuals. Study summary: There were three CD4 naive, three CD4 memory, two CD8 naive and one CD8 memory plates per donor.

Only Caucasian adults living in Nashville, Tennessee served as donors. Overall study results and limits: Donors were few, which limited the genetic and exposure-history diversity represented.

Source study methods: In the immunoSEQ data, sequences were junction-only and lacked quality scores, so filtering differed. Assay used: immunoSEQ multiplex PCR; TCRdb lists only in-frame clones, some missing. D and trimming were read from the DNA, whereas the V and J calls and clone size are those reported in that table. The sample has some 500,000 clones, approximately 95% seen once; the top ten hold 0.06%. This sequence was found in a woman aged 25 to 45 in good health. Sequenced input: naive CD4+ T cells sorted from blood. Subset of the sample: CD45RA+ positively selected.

The DNA of the CDR3 is TGTGCCAGCAGTGTCACAGGGGCCGAGCTGGGACTAGCGGGAGGGAAGTACTTC. Translation gives CASSVTGAELGLAGGKYF. The chain is built from TRBV28 and TRBJ2-7; 16 bases are a match to TRBD2. V lost 5 bases to trimming and J lost 11 bases; unmatched junction nucleotides: 18. The CDR3 contains 18 residues. Per the germline V gene, CDR1 is MDHEN and CDR2 is SYDVKM.